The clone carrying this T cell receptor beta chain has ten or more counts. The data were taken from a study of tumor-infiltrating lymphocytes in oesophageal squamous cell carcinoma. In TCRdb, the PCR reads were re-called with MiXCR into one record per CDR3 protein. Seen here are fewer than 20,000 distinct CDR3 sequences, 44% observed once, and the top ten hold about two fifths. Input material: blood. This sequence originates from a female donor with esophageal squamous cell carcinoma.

DNA for the CDR3: TGTGCCAGTAGTATAGACCCGACAGGGTTAACCTATGGCTACACCTTC. Its translation: CASSIDPTGLTYGYTF. The V and J genes are TRBV19 and TRBJ1-2, with 7 positions matching TRBD1. The CDR3 is 16 amino acids. V dropped 0 bases and J dropped 4; count of bases not matched to a gene: 8. Germline V gene lookup returns CDR1 LNHDA and CDR2 SQIVND (reference sequence).